These 15 T cell receptor beta chains came from one sample sequenced in a study of PD-L1 blockade in urothelial cancer. Assay: immunoSEQ multiplex PCR; the TCRdb copy retains only in-frame clones and omits some. Of about 87,000 clones in the sample, 84% were seen once. Indicated time point: pretreatment peripheral blood. The starting material was PBMCs, obtained around atezolizumab (anti-PD-L1) treatment. All receptors come from a man in his sixties with urothelial cancer.

The chain is built from TRBV18 and TRBJ2-4, with D possibly being TRBD1 (6 bases). The CDR3 is made up of 13 amino acids. V lost 2 bases and J lost 6, with 8 bases in between. The V gene's germline CDR1 is KGHSH and CDR2 LQKENI. CDR3: CASSPEQGNIQYF. As DNA, the CDR3 is TGTGCCAGCTCACCAGAACAGGGAAACATTCAGTACTTC.

The CDR3 nucleotides read TGTGCCAGCAGCCAGGGAGGGTCCGGGACAGATACGCAGTATTTT. Its protein product is CASSQGGSGTDTQYF. The chain links TRBV5-4 to TRBJ2-3; 7 bases line up with TRBD2. The CDR3 loop spans 15 amino acids. V was clipped by 4 bases and J by 3 bases; unmatched bases: 8. Germline lookup yields CDR1 SGHNT and CDR2 YYREEE (reference sequence).

This rearrangement joins TRBV5-1 to TRBJ2-5; D is uncertain. The V gene lost 0 bases and the J gene lost 5 bases, with 11 bases spanning the gap. The CDR3 is 14 residues long. Germline values: CDR1 SGHRS, CDR2 YFSETQ. The CDR3, as DNA: TGCGCCAGCAGCTTGGGTGCTAATCGGGAGACCCAGTACTTC. Amino acids: CASSLGANRETQYF.

This chain joins TRBV2 and TRBJ1-1; 9 nucleotides line up with TRBD1. J gave up 11 bases and V 2 bases, and 15 bases lay outside the gene matches. Germline V gene sequence: CDR1 SNHLY, CDR2 FYNNEI. The CDR3 runs to 16 residues. CDR3 in amino acids: CASSERVPGQGGRAFF. As DNA, the CDR3 is TGTGCCAGCAGTGAAAGGGTCCCGGGACAGGGAGGTAGGGCTTTCTTT.

This chain links TRBV4-1 with TRBJ1-1, with TRBD1 identical over 8 bases. V trimming: 0 bases; J trimming: 11 bases; junction bases outside the gene matches: 8. This CDR3 contains 14 residues. The germline V gene encodes CDR1 MGHRA and CDR2 YSYEKL. The CDR3 is CASSQDTSGGYAFF. The CDR3, as DNA: TGCGCCAGCAGCCAAGATACTTCAGGGGGCTACGCTTTCTTT.

V and J are TRBV19 and TRBJ2-7, with D maybe TRBD2 (5 bases). Trimming shortened V by 7 bases and J by 4 bases, and 20 bases separated the two germline ends. Germline V gene sequence: CDR1 LNHDA, CDR2 SQIVND (reference sequence). CDR3 size: 15 residues. CDR3 protein: CASNPGGPAVYEQYF. CDR3 nucleotides: TGTGCCAGTAACCCCGGCGGGCCGGCTGTATACGAGCAGTACTTC.

The V and J genes are TRBV7-9 and TRBJ1-5, with 9 bases aligning to TRBD1. Per the germline V gene, CDR1 is SEHNR and CDR2 is FQNEAQ (reference sequence). This CDR3 has 14 residues. V dropped 5 bases and J dropped 4; count of bases not matched to a gene: 3. The CDR3 region has the DNA TGTGCCAGCAGCCTGGGGACAGGGAATCAGCCCCAGCATTTT. Protein: CASSLGTGNQPQHF.

The chain recombines TRBV30 with TRBJ1-4, with 8 bases matching TRBD1. Trimming cost V 2 bases and J 3 bases; bases outside gene matches: 5. Germline values: CDR1 GTSNPN, CDR2 SVGIG (reference sequence). The CDR3 loop spans 15 amino acids. CDR3 residues: CAWSPLGQANEKLFF. The CDR3, as DNA: TGTGCCTGGAGTCCCCTGGGACAGGCTAATGAAAAACTGTTTTTT.

This clone has a handful of counts. V usage is TRBV25-1 and J usage is TRBJ2-7; TRBD2 aligns across 8 bases. CDR1 and CDR2 from the germline V gene are MGHDK and SYGVNS. V lost 7 bases, J lost 4 bases, and 6 bases stayed unmatched. The CDR3 consists of 13 residues. This chain's CDR3 is CASTLAGGYEQYF. CDR3 DNA sequence: TGTGCCAGCACCTTGGCGGGGGGTTACGAGCAGTACTTC.

The chain is built from TRBV13 and TRBJ2-3; the D gene is possibly TRBD2 (7 bases). V lost 1 base and J lost 0, with 17 bases in between. The CDR3 loop spans 18 amino acids. CDR1 is PRHDT, CDR2 FYEKMQ, per germline (reference sequence). The CDR3 is CASSLEGIAGASTDTQYF. The CDR3 DNA is TGTGCCAGCAGCTTAGAGGGGATTGCGGGGGCTAGCACAGATACGCAGTATTTT. Looking up the rest from reference TRBV13 and TRBJ2-3 gives the full variable domain: AAGVIQSPRHLIKEKRETATLKCYPIPRHDTVYWYQQGPGQDPQFLISFYEKMQSDKGSIPDRFSAQQFSDYHSELNMSSLELGDSALYFCASSLEGIAGASTDTQYFGPGTRLTVL.

V gene TRBV19 combines with J gene TRBJ2-7; 9 nucleotides align to TRBD1. The germline V gene encodes CDR1 LNHDA and CDR2 SQIVND (reference sequence). CDR3 length: 12 residues. Trimming removed 8 bases from V and 4 bases from J; junction bases left unmatched: 3. CDR3 sequence: CASSDRGYEQYF. The CDR3 DNA follows: TGTGCCAGTTCAGACAGGGGGTACGAGCAGTACTTC.

Only a few counts were recorded for this clone. The J gene is TRBJ2-6, the V gene TRBV4-2, with a possible D match to TRBD2 (6 bases). Per the germline V gene, CDR1 is LGHNA and CDR2 is YNFKEQ. The CDR3 covers 18 residues. V was cut by 0 bases and J by 0 bases, with 12 bases left in between. The CDR3 bases are TGTGCCAGCAGCCAAGATGCGGCGGGGAGCTCTGGGGCCAACGTCCTGACTTTC. Its translation: CASSQDAAGSSGANVLTF.

The V and J genes are TRBV9 and TRBJ2-1; 9 bases agree with TRBD2. V lost 0 bases and J lost 3; bases outside the gene matches: 4. Germline V CDR1 and CDR2: SGDLS, YYNGEE. This CDR3 spans 16 amino acids. The CDR3 reads CASSVGRAGGYNEQFF. For the CDR3, the DNA is TGTGCCAGCAGCGTAGGGAGAGCGGGAGGCTACAATGAGCAGTTCTTC.

The V gene is TRBV10-2, the J gene TRBJ2-2; TRBD2 matches 11 bases. Unmatched junction bases numbered 11, after V lost 4 bases and J lost 4 bases. The CDR3 contains 18 residues. Germline V gives CDR1 WSHSY, CDR2 SAAADI. The CDR3 DNA is TGCGCCAGCAGTGTACGTACTAGCGGGAGCGAGTTCACCGGGGAGCTGTTTTTT. Its translation: CASSVRTSGSEFTGELFF.

This sequence joins TRBV5-1 and TRBJ2-6; D possibly corresponds to TRBD2 (6 bases). CDR1 and CDR2 (germline): SGHRS, YFSETQ. The V end lost 3 bases, the J end lost 2 bases, and 18 bases lay between the germline ends. This CDR3 has 18 residues. The CDR3 spells CASSSDGGRSAGANVLTF. The DNA of the CDR3 is TGCGCCAGCAGCTCAGACGGGGGTAGGTCGGCTGGGGCCAACGTCCTGACTTTC.